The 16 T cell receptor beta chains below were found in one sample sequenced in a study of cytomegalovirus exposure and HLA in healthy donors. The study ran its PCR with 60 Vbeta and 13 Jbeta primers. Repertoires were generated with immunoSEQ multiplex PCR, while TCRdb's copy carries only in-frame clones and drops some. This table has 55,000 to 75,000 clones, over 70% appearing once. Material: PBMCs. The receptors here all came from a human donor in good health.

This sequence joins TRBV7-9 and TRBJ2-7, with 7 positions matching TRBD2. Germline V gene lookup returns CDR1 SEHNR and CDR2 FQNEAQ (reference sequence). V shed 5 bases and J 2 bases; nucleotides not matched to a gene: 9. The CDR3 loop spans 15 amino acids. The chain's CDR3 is CASSPSGGRPYEQYF. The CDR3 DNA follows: TGTGCCAGCAGCCCTTCTGGCGGGAGACCCTACGAGCAGTACTTC.

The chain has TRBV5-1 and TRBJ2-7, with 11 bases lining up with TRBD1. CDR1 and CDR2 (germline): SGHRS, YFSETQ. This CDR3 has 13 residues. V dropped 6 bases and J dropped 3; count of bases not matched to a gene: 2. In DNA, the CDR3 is TGCGCCAGCATGGGACAGGGGGACTACGAGCAGTACTTC. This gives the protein CASMGQGDYEQYF.

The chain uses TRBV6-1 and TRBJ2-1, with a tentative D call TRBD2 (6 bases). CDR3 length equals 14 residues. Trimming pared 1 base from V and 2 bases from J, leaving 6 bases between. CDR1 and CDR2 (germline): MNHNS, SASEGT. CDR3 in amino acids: CASSEGRAYNEQFF. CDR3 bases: TGTGCCAGCAGTGAAGGGAGGGCCTACAATGAGCAGTTCTTC.

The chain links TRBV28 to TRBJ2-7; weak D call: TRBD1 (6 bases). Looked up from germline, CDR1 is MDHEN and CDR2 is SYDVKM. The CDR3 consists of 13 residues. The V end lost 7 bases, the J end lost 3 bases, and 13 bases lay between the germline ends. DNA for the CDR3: TGTGCCAGCACCGTACCGGGACACTACGAGCAGTACTTC. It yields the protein CASTVPGHYEQYF.

The CDR3: CASSTSFIWANVLTF. The CDR3 DNA follows: TGTGCCAGCAGTACCAGTTTTATCTGGGCCAACGTCCTGACTTTC. This chain joins TRBV6-1 and TRBJ2-6, with D hard to call. The CDR3 is made up of 15 amino acids. The germline V gene has CDR1 MNHNS and CDR2 SASEGT. The V and J ends lost 5 bases and 5 bases respectively, with 13 bases between them.

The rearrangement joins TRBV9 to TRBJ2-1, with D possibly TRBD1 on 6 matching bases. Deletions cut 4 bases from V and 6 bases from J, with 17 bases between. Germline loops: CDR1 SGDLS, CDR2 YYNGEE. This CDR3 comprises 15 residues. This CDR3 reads CASSPLRTAFNEQFF. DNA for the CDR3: TGTGCCAGCAGCCCCCTTCGGACAGCTTTCAATGAGCAGTTCTTC.

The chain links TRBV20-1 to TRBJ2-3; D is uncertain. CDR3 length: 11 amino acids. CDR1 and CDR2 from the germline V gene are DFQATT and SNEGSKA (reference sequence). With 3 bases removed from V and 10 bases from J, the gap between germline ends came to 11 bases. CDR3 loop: CSASSEASQYF. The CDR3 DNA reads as TGCAGTGCTAGTTCCGAGGCATCGCAGTATTTT.

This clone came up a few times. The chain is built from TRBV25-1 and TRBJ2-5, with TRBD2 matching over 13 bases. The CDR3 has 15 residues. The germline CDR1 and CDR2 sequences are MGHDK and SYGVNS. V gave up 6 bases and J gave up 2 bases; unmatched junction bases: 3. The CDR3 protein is CASSLGLAGQETQYF. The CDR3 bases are TGTGCCAGCAGCCTGGGACTAGCGGGACAAGAGACCCAGTACTTC.

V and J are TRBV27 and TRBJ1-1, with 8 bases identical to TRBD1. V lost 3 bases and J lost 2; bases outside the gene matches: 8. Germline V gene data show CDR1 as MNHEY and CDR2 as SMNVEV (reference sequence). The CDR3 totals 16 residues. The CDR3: CASSLSPGQGNTEAFF. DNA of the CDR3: TGTGCCAGCAGTTTGTCCCCCGGACAGGGAAACACTGAAGCTTTCTTT.

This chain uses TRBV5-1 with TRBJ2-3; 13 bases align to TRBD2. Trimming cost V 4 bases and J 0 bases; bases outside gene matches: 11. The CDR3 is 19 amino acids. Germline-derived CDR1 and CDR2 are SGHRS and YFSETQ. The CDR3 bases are TGCGCCAGCAGCCGAACACTAGCGGGAGGGGTAGGTAGCACAGATACGCAGTATTTT. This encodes CASSRTLAGGVGSTDTQYF.

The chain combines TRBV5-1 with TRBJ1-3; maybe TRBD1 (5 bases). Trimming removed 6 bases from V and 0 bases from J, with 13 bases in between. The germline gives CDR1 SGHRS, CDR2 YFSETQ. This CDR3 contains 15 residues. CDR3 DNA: TGCGCCAGCACGACAGCACCTTACTCTGGAAACACCATATATTTT. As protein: CASTTAPYSGNTIYF. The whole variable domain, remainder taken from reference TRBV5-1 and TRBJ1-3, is KAGVTQTPRYLIKTRGQQVTLSCSPISGHRSVSWYQQTPGQGLQFLFEYFSETQRNKGNFPGRFSGRQFSNSRSEMNVSTLELGDSALYLCASTTAPYSGNTIYFGEGSWLTVV.

CDR3 coding DNA: TGCGCCAGCAGCCTTACAGGGGGGACCACTGAAGCTTTCTTT. Amino acids: CASSLTGGTTEAFF. The chain links TRBV5-1 to TRBJ1-1; 8 bases are shared with TRBD1. The V and J ends lost 4 bases and 4 bases, in that order; junction bases with no gene match: 6. Germline CDR1 and CDR2: SGHRS and YFSETQ. The CDR3 runs 14 residues.

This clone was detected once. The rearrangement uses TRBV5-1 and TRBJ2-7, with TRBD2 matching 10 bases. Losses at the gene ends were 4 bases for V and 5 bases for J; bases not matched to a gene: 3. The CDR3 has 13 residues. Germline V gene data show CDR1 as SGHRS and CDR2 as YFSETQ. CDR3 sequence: CASSLAGVHEQYF. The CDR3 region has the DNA TGCGCCAGCAGCCTAGCGGGAGTTCACGAGCAGTACTTC. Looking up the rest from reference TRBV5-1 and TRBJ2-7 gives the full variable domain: KAGVTQTPRYLIKTRGQQVTLSCSPISGHRSVSWYQQTPGQGLQFLFEYFSETQRNKGNFPGRFSGRQFSNSRSEMNVSTLELGDSALYLCASSLAGVHEQYFGPGTRLTVT.

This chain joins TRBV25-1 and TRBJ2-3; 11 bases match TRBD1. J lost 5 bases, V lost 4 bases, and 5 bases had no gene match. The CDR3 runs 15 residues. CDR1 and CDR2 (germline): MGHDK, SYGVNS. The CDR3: CASSASDRGQDTQYF. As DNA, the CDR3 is TGTGCCAGCAGTGCCTCGGACAGGGGGCAAGATACGCAGTATTTT.

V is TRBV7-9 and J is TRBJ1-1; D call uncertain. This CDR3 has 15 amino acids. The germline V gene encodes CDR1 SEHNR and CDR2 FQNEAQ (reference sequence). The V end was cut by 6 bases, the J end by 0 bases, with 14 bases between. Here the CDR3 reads CASSYQSSLNTEAFF. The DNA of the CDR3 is TGTGCCAGCAGTTACCAAAGTAGTTTGAACACTGAAGCTTTCTTT.

Here the CDR3 reads CASSLDNTYNEQFF. CDR3 DNA: TGCGCCAGCAGCTTGGACAACACCTACAATGAGCAGTTCTTC. The chain links TRBV10-1 to TRBJ2-1, with D perhaps TRBD1 (5 bases). Trimming took off 6 bases at V and 2 bases at J, with 11 bases between the two ends. The CDR3 is 14 residues long. Per germline, CDR1 WNHNN and CDR2 SYGVQD (reference sequence).